The 27 T cell receptor beta chains below all came from one sample that was sequenced in a study of cytotoxic CD8 clonotypes in ibrutinib-treated CLL. Measured with immunoSEQ multiplex PCR; TCRdb has only the in-frame clones, and not every one. Of around 150,000 clones in the sample, 70% to 85% were seen once. Specimen: PBMCs, collected after 12 months of ibrutinib treatment. Source of these receptors: a human donor with chronic lymphocytic leukemia.

The chain couples TRBV14 to TRBJ2-7; TRBD2 aligns across 8 bases. This CDR3 has 17 residues. Germline V gene lookup returns CDR1 SGHDN and CDR2 FVKESK. Trimming removed 0 bases from V and 0 bases from J; junction bases left unmatched: 7. CDR3 DNA: TGTGCCAGCAGCCAAGATCGGCCTAGCGGGCCCTCCTACGAGCAGTACTTC. Its protein is CASSQDRPSGPSYEQYF.

This clone was seen more than once but under ten times. The chain has TRBV20-1 and TRBJ1-1; D is unresolved. V gave up 1 base and J gave up 10 bases, with 10 bases separating them. Germline loops: CDR1 DFQATT, CDR2 SNEGSKA (reference sequence). The CDR3 covers 11 residues. Here the CDR3 reads CSARGTWGAFF. CDR3 DNA: TGCAGTGCTAGAGGGACCTGGGGAGCTTTCTTT.

The chain uses TRBV15 and TRBJ1-2; 12 bases are shared with TRBD1. The CDR3 covers 18 residues. Germline CDR1 reads LNHNV; CDR2 reads YYDKDF (reference sequence). V shed 1 base, J shed 6 bases, and the junction held 12 bases outside the gene matches. CDR3 sequence: CATSRGPGQGARRDGYTF. CDR3 DNA: TGTGCCACCAGCAGAGGACCGGGACAGGGGGCGCGGAGGGATGGCTACACCTTC.

This clone was seen a single time. The V call is TRBV7-6, the J call TRBJ1-1; possibly TRBD1 for D (5 bases). Germline lookup yields CDR1 SGHVS and CDR2 FNYEAQ. The CDR3 loop spans 15 amino acids. Trimming pared 5 bases from V and 3 bases from J, leaving 16 bases between. The CDR3 nucleotides are TGTGCCAGCAGCCTCAGTCCAGGAGGGGACACTGAAGCTTTCTTT. Translated, it gives CASSLSPGGDTEAFF.

The chain joins TRBV29-1 to TRBJ1-2; D gene ambiguous. Germline V lookup: CDR1 SQVTM, CDR2 ANQGSEA. The CDR3 has 13 residues. The ends were cut back, 5 bases at V and 2 bases at J, with 12 bases in the middle. This CDR3 reads CSVPPTTNYGYTF. As DNA, the CDR3 is TGCAGCGTTCCTCCCACAACAAACTATGGCTACACCTTC. The full variable domain, its missing parts supplied by reference TRBV29-1 and TRBJ1-2, is SAVISQKPSRDICQRGTSLTIQCQVDSQVTMMFWYRQQPGQSLTLIATANQGSEATYESGFVIDKFPISRPNLTFSTLTVSNMSPEDSSIYLCSVPPTTNYGYTFGSGTRLTVV.

This rearrangement joins TRBV9 to TRBJ2-1; perhaps TRBD1 as D (5 bases). The CDR3 loop spans 15 amino acids. CDR1 and CDR2 from the germline V gene are SGDLS and YYNGEE. V gave up 0 bases and J gave up 0 bases, with 7 bases separating them. The CDR3 protein is CASSVGQSSYNEQFF. The CDR3 DNA sequence: TGTGCCAGCAGCGTAGGACAGAGCTCCTACAATGAGCAGTTCTTC.

This chain joins TRBV6-6 and TRBJ1-2; D call uncertain. CDR3 size: 15 residues. The germline CDR1 and CDR2 sequences are MNHNY and SVGAGI (reference sequence). V gave up 5 bases and J gave up 5 bases, with 18 bases separating them. CDR3 DNA: TGTGCCAGCAGTACCACCGACGGAAAAATGTATGGCTACACCTTC. Translated: CASSTTDGKMYGYTF.

The rearrangement uses TRBV7-2 and TRBJ2-1; D possibly corresponds to TRBD1 (5 bases). This CDR3 is built from 14 residues. V was clipped by 6 bases and J by 1 base, with 10 bases between them. The germline gives CDR1 SGHTA, CDR2 FQGNSA. CDR3 amino acids: CASSPDSSYNEQFF. The CDR3 DNA follows: TGTGCCAGCAGTCCAGACAGTTCCTACAATGAGCAGTTCTTC.

The chain combines TRBV10-3 with TRBJ2-2; the D is unclear. The CDR3 contains 13 residues. The germline V gene encodes CDR1 ENHRY and CDR2 SYGVKD. Trimming took off 4 bases at V and 1 base at J, with 4 bases between the two ends. This CDR3 is CAISGGNTGELFF. The CDR3 region has the DNA TGTGCCATCAGTGGGGGGAACACCGGGGAGCTGTTTTTT.

The chain couples TRBV28 to TRBJ2-1, with TRBD1 matching over 8 bases. Trimming at V came to 2 bases and at J to 7 bases, leaving 7 bases not matched to a gene. This CDR3 has 15 amino acids. From germline, CDR1 is MDHEN and CDR2 SYDVKM. CDR3 sequence: CASSLPRGLRNEQFF. The CDR3 coding sequence is TGTGCCAGCAGTTTACCCAGGGGGCTTAGGAATGAGCAGTTCTTC. Using reference TRBV28 and TRBJ2-1 for the parts outside the CDR3, the full variable domain is DVKVTQSSRYLVKRTGEKVFLECVQDMDHENMFWYRQDPGLGLRLIYFSYDVKMKEKGDIPEGYSVSREKKERFSLILESASTNQTSMYLCASSLPRGLRNEQFFGPGTRLTVL.

The chain combines TRBV7-9 with TRBJ2-7, with D unresolved. The CDR3 has 11 amino acids. V lost 2 bases and J 5 bases, leaving 4 bases between the germline ends. In germline, CDR1 is SEHNR, CDR2 FQNEAQ (reference sequence). The CDR3 region has the DNA TGTGCCAGCAGCTTATGGGACGAGCAGTACTTC. Translation gives CASSLWDEQYF.

The chain employs TRBV6-5 and TRBJ2-1; perhaps TRBD2 as D (6 bases). Trimming stripped 7 bases from V and 9 bases from J, with 22 bases between. From germline, CDR1 is MNHEY and CDR2 SVGAGI. The CDR3 is made up of 15 amino acids. In DNA form, the CDR3 reads TGTGCCAGCAAGGAGGAGGGGACCACTGGAGGTGAGCAGTTCTTC. Protein: CASKEEGTTGGEQFF.

This chain joins TRBV7-2 and TRBJ2-7, with D uncertain. The CDR3 is made up of 12 amino acids. V lost 6 bases and J 4 bases, leaving 10 bases between the germline ends. Germline assignment: CDR1 SGHTA and CDR2 FQGNSA. Here the CDR3 reads CASSSKLYEQYF. The DNA for the CDR3 is TGTGCCAGCAGTTCCAAGCTTTACGAGCAGTACTTC. Full variable domain (missing parts from reference TRBV7-2 and TRBJ2-7): GAGVSQSPSNKVTEKGKDVELRCDPISGHTALYWYRQSLGQGLEFLIYFQGNSAPDKSGLPSDRFSAERTGGSVSTLTIQRTQQEDSAVYLCASSSKLYEQYFGPGTRLTVT.

The chain employs TRBV10-3 and TRBJ1-5; D not certain. With 6 bases removed from V and 0 bases from J, the gap between germline ends came to 12 bases. The CDR3 sequence is 15 residues long. CDR1 ENHRY and CDR2 SYGVKD come from the germline V gene. The CDR3 DNA reads TGTGCCATCAGGTCCGGGGATAGTAGCAATCAGCCCCAGCATTTT. Protein product: CAIRSGDSSNQPQHF.

The V and J genes are TRBV10-3 and TRBJ1-2; D is unresolved. The V and J ends lost 7 bases and 8 bases respectively, with 17 bases between them. Per the germline V gene, CDR1 is ENHRY and CDR2 is SYGVKD. The CDR3 sequence is 13 residues long. CDR3 nucleotides: TGTGCCATCAACGGAGGGCGGGAAAGCGGCTACACCTTC. Residues: CAINGGRESGYTF.

The V gene is TRBV7-9, the J gene TRBJ2-7; a possible D gene is TRBD1 (6 bases). CDR1 is SEHNR, CDR2 FQNEAQ, per germline (reference sequence). This CDR3 is 14 amino acids long. Trimming shortened V by 7 bases and J by 4 bases, and 17 bases separated the two germline ends. The CDR3, as DNA: TGTGCCAGCACCGAGGGACAAGGAATTTACGAGCAGTACTTC. Translating it yields CASTEGQGIYEQYF.

V gene TRBV4-3 combines with J gene TRBJ1-6; weak D call: TRBD1 (5 bases). The V end lost 1 base, the J end lost 7 bases, and 5 bases lay between the germline ends. The V gene's germline CDR1 is LGHNA and CDR2 YSLEER. The CDR3 contains 13 residues. CDR3 in DNA: TGCGCCAGCAGCCAAGGACAGAATTCACCCCTCCACTTT. Amino acids: CASSQGQNSPLHF.

This clone has a single count. CDR3 in DNA: TGTGCCTGGCGTCAAACAGGGGGCGTCAATCAGCCCCAGCATTTT. Translated, it gives CAWRQTGGVNQPQHF. V gene TRBV30 combines with J gene TRBJ1-5; 9 bases line up with TRBD1. The J segment lost 3 bases and the V segment lost 5 bases, leaving 8 bases of the junction unmatched. Germline V gives CDR1 GTSNPN, CDR2 SVGIG (reference sequence). The CDR3 sequence is 15 residues long.

The V gene is TRBV27, the J gene TRBJ2-7, with 12 nucleotides matching TRBD1. After removal of 6 bases from V and 6 bases from J, the junction contained 12 bases not matched to a gene. The CDR3 contains 16 residues. CDR1 is MNHEY, CDR2 SMNVEV, per germline (reference sequence). The CDR3 reads CASRHYGTGGGFEQYF. In DNA form, the CDR3 reads TGTGCCAGCAGACACTACGGGACAGGGGGCGGTTTCGAGCAGTACTTC.

The sample holds many counts of this clone. The chain has TRBV5-4 and TRBJ1-5; unclear D gene. The germline V gene encodes CDR1 SGHNT and CDR2 YYREEE (reference sequence). The CDR3 runs to 12 residues. V was shortened by 6 bases and J by 5 bases, with 9 bases between the two germline ends. In DNA form, the CDR3 reads TGTGCCAGCAACCGGGATGATCAGCCCCAGCATTTT. Translated: CASNRDDQPQHF.

V usage is TRBV11-2 and J usage is TRBJ2-7; 10 positions agree with TRBD1. The CDR3 length is 15 residues. Germline trimming cut 5 bases from V and 5 bases from J; bases unmatched to any gene: 9. Germline assignment: CDR1 SGHAT and CDR2 FQNNGV. The CDR3 is CASSADRGRLDEQYF. The CDR3 bases are TGTGCCAGCAGCGCAGACAGGGGGCGCCTCGACGAGCAGTACTTC.

The rearrangement uses TRBV7-2 and TRBJ2-1; TRBD2 might be the D (5 bases). Germline V gene data show CDR1 as SGHTA and CDR2 as FQGNSA. The CDR3 spans 14 residues. Deletions cut 1 base from V and 10 bases from J, with 14 bases between. The CDR3 nucleotides are TGTGCCAGCAGCTTAGGGGTGGCGCGGGCCGAGCAGTTCTTC. Translating it yields CASSLGVARAEQFF.

A single count supports this clone. The chain has TRBV14 and TRBJ2-7; D perhaps matches TRBD1 (5 bases). Trimming left V 3 bases short and J 1 base short, with 13 bases between. This CDR3 is 15 amino acids long. Germline lookup yields CDR1 SGHDN and CDR2 FVKESK. The chain's CDR3 is CASSHSGHRSYEQYF. In DNA form, the CDR3 reads TGTGCCAGCAGCCACTCCGGACATCGATCCTACGAGCAGTACTTC.

V is TRBV28 and J is TRBJ1-2; 11 positions match TRBD1. Germline V gives CDR1 MDHEN, CDR2 SYDVKM. V dropped 3 bases and J dropped 2; count of bases not matched to a gene: 8. The CDR3 length is 17 residues. The CDR3 is CASSFRGGQGVNYGYTF. The CDR3, as DNA: TGTGCCAGCAGTTTCCGTGGGGGACAGGGGGTCAACTATGGCTACACCTTC.

This clone has more than one count but fewer than ten. This rearrangement joins TRBV5-1 to TRBJ2-5, with TRBD2 matching 12 bases. Germline CDR1 is SGHRS and CDR2 is YFSETQ. The CDR3 totals 17 residues. With 0 bases clipped from V and 5 bases from J, the junction kept 8 bases outside the gene matches. In DNA, the CDR3 is TGCGCCAGCAGCTTGGCGGCTAGCGGGGGGGTCGGCGAGACCCAGTACTTC. Amino acid sequence: CASSLAASGGVGETQYF.

The V and J genes are TRBV28 and TRBJ1-1; 9 nucleotides align to TRBD1. Germline V CDR1 and CDR2: MDHEN, SYDVKM. The trim removed 5 bases at V and 1 base at J, leaving 5 bases unmatched. The CDR3 runs to 15 residues. This chain's CDR3 is CASSTGGAGNTEAFF. DNA of the CDR3: TGTGCCAGCAGTACAGGGGGCGCTGGGAACACTGAAGCTTTCTTT.

The chain employs TRBV10-3 and TRBJ1-1; D not resolved. The CDR3 loop spans 14 amino acids. The germline gives CDR1 ENHRY, CDR2 SYGVKD. The ends were cut back, 9 bases at V and 3 bases at J, with 17 bases in the middle. The DNA for the CDR3 is TGTGCCATGGGGAGGGAGGGCCCGTACACTGAAGCTTTCTTT. Translated: CAMGREGPYTEAFF.